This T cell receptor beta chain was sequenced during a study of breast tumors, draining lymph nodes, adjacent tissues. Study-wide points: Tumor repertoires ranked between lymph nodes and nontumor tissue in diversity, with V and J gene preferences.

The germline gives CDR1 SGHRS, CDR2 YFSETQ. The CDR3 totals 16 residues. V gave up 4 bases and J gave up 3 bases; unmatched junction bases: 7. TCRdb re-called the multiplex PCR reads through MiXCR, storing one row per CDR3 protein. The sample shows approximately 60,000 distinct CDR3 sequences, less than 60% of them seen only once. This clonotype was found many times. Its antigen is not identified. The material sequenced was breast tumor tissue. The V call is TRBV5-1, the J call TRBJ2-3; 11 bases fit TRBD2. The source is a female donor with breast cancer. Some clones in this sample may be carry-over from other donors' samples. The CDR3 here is CASSPSGRTSTDTQYF. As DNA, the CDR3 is TGCGCCAGCAGCCCTAGCGGGAGGACTAGTACAGATACGCAGTATTTT.